The rows below give T cell receptor beta chains drawn from one sample of a study of CD8+ T cells in alopecia areata. Sequencing was performed with immunoSEQ multiplex PCR; in TCRdb, only in-frame clones are kept and a portion is missing. This repertoire shows some 170,000 clones, over 50% found once; its top ten account for roughly 14%. The source was CD4+ T cells sorted from blood, collected at week 0. Receptor source: a human donor with alopecia areata. The CDR3 runs from the conserved cysteine through the conserved F or W. A D gene is named only where the DNA matches it firmly. The listing skips clone size in some rows; elsewhere it reads once, few, many or a size class.

CDR3aa,CDR3nt,v_gene,abundance,j_gene,d_gene
CAWRVQGEAFF,TGTGCCTGGAGGGTACAGGGAGAAGCTTTCTTT,TRBV30,.,TRBJ1-1,.
CASSSQGAGNSPLHF,TGTGCCAGCAGTTCACAGGGGGCCGGTAATTCACCCCTCCACTTT,TRBV2,.,TRBJ1-6,TRBD1
CASSQDSGRPDYGYTF,TGTGCCAGCAGCCAAGATTCCGGGCGGCCCGACTATGGCTACACCTTC,TRBV4-2,.,TRBJ1-2,.
CASSQDSGRNEQFF,TGTGCCAGCAGCCAAGATTCGGGGCGTAATGAGCAGTTCTTC,TRBV4-2,.,TRBJ2-1,.
CASSQDSVQRGLIWTQYF,TGCGCCAGCAGCCAAGATTCCGTACAGCGCGGGCTGATATGGACCCAGTACTTC,TRBV4-1,.,TRBJ2-5,.
CAWRGVRQYDYEQYF,TGTGCCTGGAGGGGAGTCCGCCAGTACGACTACGAGCAGTACTTC,TRBV30,few,TRBJ2-7,.
CASSYAEGEQFF,TGTGCCAGCAGTTACGCGGAGGGTGAGCAGTTCTTC,TRBV6-5,few,TRBJ2-1,.
CASTGQGGNEQFF,TGTGCCAGCACAGGACAGGGTGGAAATGAGCAGTTCTTC,TRBV2,few,TRBJ2-1,TRBD1
CASTAGDYSPLHF,TGTGCCAGCACCGCCGGCGATTACTCACCCCTCCACTTT,TRBV5-6,.,TRBJ1-6,.
CASSGRGRHGYTF,TGTGCCAGCAGCGGGAGGGGGCGGCATGGCTACACCTTC,TRBV7-2,.,TRBJ1-2,TRBD1
CASSVVPGVSYEQYF,TGTGCCAGCAGCGTAGTTCCAGGCGTCTCCTACGAGCAGTACTTC,TRBV9,.,TRBJ2-7,.
CSVVVDRVLNTQYF,TGCAGCGTTGTAGTAGACAGGGTCTTGAATACGCAGTATTTT,TRBV29-1,few,TRBJ2-3,TRBD1
CSVSPDRQETQYF,TGCAGCGTTTCCCCCGACAGGCAAGAGACCCAGTACTTC,TRBV29-1,few,TRBJ2-5,.
CAWRAGSVGELFF,TGTGCCTGGAGGGCAGGGTCGGTCGGGGAGCTGTTTTTT,TRBV30,.,TRBJ2-2,.
CASGTGTPFYTGANVLTF,TGTGCCAGCGGAACAGGGACCCCGTTCTACACTGGGGCCAACGTCCTGACTTTC,TRBV21-1,.,TRBJ2-6,.
CAWSVGEKLFF,TGTGCCTGGAGTGTGGGTGAAAAACTGTTTTTT,TRBV30,.,TRBJ1-4,.
CSVDDPGNEQFF,TGCAGCGTTGACGATCCGGGCAATGAGCAGTTCTTC,TRBV29-1,many,TRBJ2-1,.
CSGWINTDTQYF,TGCAGCGGATGGATTAACACAGATACGCAGTATTTT,TRBV29-1,few,TRBJ2-3,.
CASSSSGRANIQYF,TGCGCCAGCAGCTCGAGCGGTAGGGCCAACATTCAGTACTTC,TRBV5-1,.,TRBJ2-4,.
CASSVATGATGIGYTF,TGTGCCAGCAGCGTAGCTACCGGGGCGACGGGAATAGGCTACACCTTC,TRBV9,.,TRBJ1-2,.
CATSRDRGQGSTDTQYF,TGTGCCACCAGCAGAGATAGAGGACAGGGGAGCACAGATACGCAGTATTTT,TRBV15,.,TRBJ2-3,TRBD1
CASSLYWGPGTDTQYF,TGTGCCAGCAGCCTCTATTGGGGGCCGGGCACAGATACGCAGTATTTT,TRBV7-3,.,TRBJ2-3,.
CASSPRQGAGTQYF,TGTGCCAGCAGCCCCAGACAGGGAGCAGGGACCCAGTACTTC,TRBV7-2,.,TRBJ2-5,TRBD1
CASSPQGMGEQFF,TGTGCCAGCAGCCCCCAGGGGATGGGTGAGCAGTTCTTC,TRBV7-7,.,TRBJ2-1,.
CAWRSGGLLFF,TGTGCCTGGAGATCAGGGGGATTATTGTTCTTC,TRBV30,few,TRBJ2-1,TRBD1
CASSRERDQPQHF,TGCGCCAGCAGCAGGGAAAGAGATCAGCCCCAGCATTTT,TRBV4-1,few,TRBJ1-5,.
CASSYDRGYTEAFF,TGTGCCAGCAGTTACGACAGGGGGTACACTGAAGCTTTCTTT,TRBV6-6,.,TRBJ1-1,TRBD1
CAWSGSGRAGFFGYTF,TGTGCCTGGAGTGGCTCCGGGAGGGCGGGGTTCTTTGGCTACACCTTC,TRBV30,.,TRBJ1-2,.
CASSTRGANYGYTF,TGTGCCAGCAGTACGCGGGGGGCAAACTATGGCTACACCTTC,TRBV6-5,.,TRBJ1-2,.
CAWRKGQGNTEAFF,TGTGCCTGGAGGAAAGGACAGGGCAACACTGAAGCTTTCTTT,TRBV30,.,TRBJ1-1,TRBD1
CASGGGTYEQYF,TGTGCCAGCGGCGGTGGGACCTACGAGCAGTACTTC,TRBV5-8,.,TRBJ2-7,.
CASSLLASGAFYEQYF,TGTGCCAGCAGCTTACTTGCTAGCGGGGCATTCTACGAGCAGTACTTC,TRBV11-2,few,TRBJ2-7,TRBD2
CASSLRLAGGPSGDTQYF,TGTGCCAGCAGCCTGAGACTAGCGGGGGGGCCTTCTGGAGATACGCAGTATTTT,TRBV5-7,.,TRBJ2-3,TRBD2
CAWSKASGYTDTQYF,TGTGCCTGGAGTAAGGCTAGCGGCTACACAGATACGCAGTATTTT,TRBV30,.,TRBJ2-3,TRBD2
CASSDPSPRGYTF,TGTGCCAGCAGTGACCCTAGTCCTCGGGGCTACACCTTC,TRBV6-1,.,TRBJ1-2,.
CSVEGSRSTGARTEAFF,TGCAGCGTTGAGGGGTCCCGCTCGACAGGGGCCAGGACTGAAGCTTTCTTT,TRBV29-1,.,TRBJ1-1,TRBD1
CASSLEGDQPQHF,TGTGCCAGCAGCTTAGAAGGAGATCAGCCCCAGCATTTT,TRBV7-8,.,TRBJ1-5,.
CSGSQGLNTEAFF,TGCAGCGGGTCACAGGGGTTGAACACTGAAGCTTTCTTT,TRBV29-1,few,TRBJ1-1,TRBD1
CASAGTYGYEQYF,TGTGCCTCGGCCGGGACCTATGGCTACGAGCAGTACTTC,TRBV30,few,TRBJ2-7,.
CAGRQNNSPLHF,TGTGCCGGGAGACAAAATAATTCACCCCTCCACTTT,TRBV7-9,.,TRBJ1-6,.
CASSHRADNIPPGYTF,TGCGCCAGCAGCCATCGGGCCGACAATATCCCTCCTGGCTACACCTTC,TRBV4-1,.,TRBJ1-2,.
CASSQANSPLHF,TGCGCCAGCAGCCAAGCGAATTCACCCCTCCACTTT,TRBV4-1,.,TRBJ1-6,.
CSVEDSWVGQFF,TGCAGCGTTGAAGATAGTTGGGTCGGGCAGTTCTTC,TRBV29-1,.,TRBJ2-1,.
CASRERGAVIYTQYF,TGTGCCAGCAGGGAGCGGGGGGCCGTCATCTATACGCAGTATTTT,TRBV2,few,TRBJ2-3,TRBD2
CASSKDYRVSYEQYF,TGTGCCAGTAGTAAGGATTACAGGGTTTCCTACGAGCAGTACTTC,TRBV19,.,TRBJ2-7,.
CASSNPGQGSWGVPVTDTQYF,TGTGCCAGCAGTAACCCGGGACAGGGGTCCTGGGGGGTCCCCGTTACAGATACGCAGTATTTT,TRBV2,.,TRBJ2-3,TRBD1
CASSFTGQGMTYEQYF,TGTGCCAGCAGTTTTACTGGACAGGGGATGACCTACGAGCAGTACTTC,TRBV27,.,TRBJ2-7,TRBD1
CASSLGGGAHEQFF,TGTGCTAGCAGCTTAGGCGGGGGGGCTCATGAGCAGTTCTTC,TRBV7-7,few,TRBJ2-1,TRBD2
CASSQVVRTSGDNEQFF,TGTGCCAGCAGCCAAGTTGTTCGGACTAGCGGCGACAATGAGCAGTTCTTC,TRBV4-2,.,TRBJ2-1,TRBD2
CAWRDGNNQPQHF,TGTGCCTGGAGAGACGGAAACAATCAGCCCCAGCATTTT,TRBV30,.,TRBJ1-5,.